Sequencing of this T cell receptor (beta chain) was carried out in a study of sequential checkpoint blockade in melanoma (dated by TCRdb to the late 2010s). About the full investigation: In a 1:1 randomization, patients received either first-line nivolumab then ipilimumab (arm A) or ipilimumab then nivolumab (arm B). Maintenance nivolumab was given following each of the two trial sequences.

The immunoSEQ Assay was used to immunosequence TCRbeta CDR3 regions from genomic DNA. Before high-throughput sequencing, the genomic DNA was amplified using bias-controlled multiplex PCR. From the authors' description of their analysis: To quantify the absolute abundance of each unique TCRbeta CDR3 region, the sequences were collapsed and filtered. Clonality, defined as 1 minus Pielou's evenness, was calculated using only productive rearrangements. A previously published method was used to identify clones with significantly greater frequencies in on-treatment samples than in baseline samples. What TCRdb holds here is the immuneACCESS table cut down to in-frame rearrangements. Part of the clones is not present; checked against another copy, under half of the missing clones reflect an unresolved V gene, and the others are unexplained. V, J and clone size are those of that table, while D and trimming were read from the DNA. The sample contains 11,000 to 15,000 clones, around two thirds of them found a single time. 30% to 35% of the sample is taken by the ten largest.

On this clone itself: No antigen is known for it. Per-base qualities were not stored, and no clone one base away is much larger.

Sample treatment or condition, as interpreted from the label and publication: randomized to nivolumab then ipilimumab (arm A) or the reverse (arm B). Prior DNA-damaging chemotherapy had not been received by any trial patient. On a FACS Aria II flow cytometer, live CD3+CD8+ cells that were negative for CD19 and CD56 were sorted from thawed PBMCs. Samples were obtained from patients with melanoma enrolled in CheckMate 064, a randomized, open-label phase II trial of sequential checkpoint blockade. Peripheral blood mononuclear cells were collected by leukapheresis, purified using Ficoll-Paque, and frozen in human serum containing 10% DMSO. Right after sorting, the blood CD3+CD8+ cells were verified to be >98% pure, and DNA extraction followed. The CDR3 spans 16 residues, from the cysteine through the phenylalanine. The read is trimmed to its CDR3 DNA, 48 bases read in frame from base 1. V is pruned by 0 bases and J by 2 bases, leaving 6 bases of the junction without a gene match. Looking up the germline V gene yields CDR1 SGHRS and CDR2 YFSETQ.

Points the paper makes about the study in general: The response-prediction model combining TCR metrics and mutation burden needs validation in larger, independent patient cohorts.

This chain joins TRBV5-1 to TRBJ2-3; 7 central bases correspond to TRBD1. This receptor was identified in a human donor with melanoma. The sequencing used CD8+ T cells sorted from blood (inferred from file names), collected from a patient given nivolumab and ipilimumab in sequence. In nucleotide form, the sequence is TGCGCCAGCAGCTTGGTTCAGGGACAGATCACAGATACGCAGTATTTT. This is translated as CASSLVQGQITDTQYF.